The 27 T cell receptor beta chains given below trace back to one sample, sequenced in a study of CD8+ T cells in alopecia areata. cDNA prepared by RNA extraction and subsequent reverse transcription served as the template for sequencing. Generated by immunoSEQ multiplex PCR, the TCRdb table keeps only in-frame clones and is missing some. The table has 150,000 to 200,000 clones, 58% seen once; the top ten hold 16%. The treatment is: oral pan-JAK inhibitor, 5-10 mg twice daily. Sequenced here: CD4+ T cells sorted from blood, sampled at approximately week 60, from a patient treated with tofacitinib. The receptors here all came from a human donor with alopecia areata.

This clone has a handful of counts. The CDR3 bases are TGTGCCAGCAGCTTAGACAGAGCGGGGGGGCGATTCTTC. Amino acids: CASSLDRAGGRFF. The rearrangement joins TRBV7-2 to TRBJ2-1; 10 bases agree with TRBD2. V was pared by 1 base and J by 16 bases, with 7 bases of the junction left unmatched. Germline values: CDR1 SGHTA, CDR2 FQGNSA. CDR3 length: 13 amino acids.

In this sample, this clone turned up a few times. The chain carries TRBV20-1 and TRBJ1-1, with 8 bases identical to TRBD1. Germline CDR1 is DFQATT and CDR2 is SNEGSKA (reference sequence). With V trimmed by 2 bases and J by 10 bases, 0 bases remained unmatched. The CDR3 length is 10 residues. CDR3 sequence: CSARQGAAFF. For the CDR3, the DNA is TGCAGTGCTAGACAGGGGGCAGCTTTCTTT.

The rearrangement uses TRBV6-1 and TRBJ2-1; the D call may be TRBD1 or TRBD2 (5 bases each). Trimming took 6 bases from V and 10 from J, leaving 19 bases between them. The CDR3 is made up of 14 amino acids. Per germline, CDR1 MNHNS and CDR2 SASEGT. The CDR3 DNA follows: TGTGCCAGCAGCCCAGGCCCGGGACCACGGGAGCAGTTCTTC. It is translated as CASSPGPGPREQFF.

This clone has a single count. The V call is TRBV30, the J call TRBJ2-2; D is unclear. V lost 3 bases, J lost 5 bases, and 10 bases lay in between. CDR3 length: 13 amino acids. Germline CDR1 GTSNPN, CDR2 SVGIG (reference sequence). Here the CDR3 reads CAWRQELTGELFF. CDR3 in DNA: TGTGCCTGGAGGCAGGAGCTGACCGGGGAGCTGTTTTTT.

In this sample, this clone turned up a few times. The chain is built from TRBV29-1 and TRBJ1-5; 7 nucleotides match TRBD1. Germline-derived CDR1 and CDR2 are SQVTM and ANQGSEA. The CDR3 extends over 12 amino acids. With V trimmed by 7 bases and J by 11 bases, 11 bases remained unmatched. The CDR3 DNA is TGCAGCGCCGGACAGGATGCCCTTTCCCAGCATTTT. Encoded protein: CSAGQDALSQHF. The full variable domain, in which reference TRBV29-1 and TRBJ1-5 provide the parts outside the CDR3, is SAVISQKPSRDICQRGTSLTIQCQVDSQVTMMFWYRQQPGQSLTLIATANQGSEATYESGFVIDKFPISRPNLTFSTLTVSNMSPEDSSIYLCSAGQDALSQHFGDGTRLSIL.

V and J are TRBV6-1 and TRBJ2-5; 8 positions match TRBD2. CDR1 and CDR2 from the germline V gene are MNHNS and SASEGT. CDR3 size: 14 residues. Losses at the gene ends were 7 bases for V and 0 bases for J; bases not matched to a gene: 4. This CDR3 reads CASKLADHQETQYF. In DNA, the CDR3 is TGTGCCAGCAAACTAGCGGACCACCAAGAGACCCAGTACTTC.

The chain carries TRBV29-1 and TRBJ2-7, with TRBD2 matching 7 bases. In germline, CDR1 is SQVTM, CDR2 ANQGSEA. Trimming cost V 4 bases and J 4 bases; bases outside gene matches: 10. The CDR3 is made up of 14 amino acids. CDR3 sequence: CSVALVAGGYEQYF. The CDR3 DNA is TGCAGCGTTGCATTGGTAGCGGGTGGTTACGAGCAGTACTTC.

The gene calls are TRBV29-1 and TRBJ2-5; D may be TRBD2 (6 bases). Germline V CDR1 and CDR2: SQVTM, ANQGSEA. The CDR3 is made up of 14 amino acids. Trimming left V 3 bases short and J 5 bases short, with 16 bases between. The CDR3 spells CSVEGRLVYETQYF. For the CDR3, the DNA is TGCAGCGTTGAGGGGAGACTAGTCTATGAGACCCAGTACTTC.

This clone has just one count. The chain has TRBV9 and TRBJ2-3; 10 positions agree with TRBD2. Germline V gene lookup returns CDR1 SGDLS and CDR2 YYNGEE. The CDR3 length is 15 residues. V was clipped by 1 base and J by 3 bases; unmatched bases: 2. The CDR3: CASSVTGLATDTQYF. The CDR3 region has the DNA TGTGCCAGCAGCGTAACGGGACTAGCGACAGATACGCAGTATTTT.

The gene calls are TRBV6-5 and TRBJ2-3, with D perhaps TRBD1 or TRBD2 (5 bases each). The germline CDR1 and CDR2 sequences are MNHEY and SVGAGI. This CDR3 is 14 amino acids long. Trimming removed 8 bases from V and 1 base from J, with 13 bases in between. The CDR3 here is CASAFLGGTDTQYF. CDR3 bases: TGTGCCAGCGCTTTCTTGGGGGGCACAGATACGCAGTATTTT.

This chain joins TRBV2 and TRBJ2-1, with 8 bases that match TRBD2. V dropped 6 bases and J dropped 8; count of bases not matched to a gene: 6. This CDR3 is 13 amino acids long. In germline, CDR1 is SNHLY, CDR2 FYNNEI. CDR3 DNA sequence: TGTGCCAGCAGCCCAGCGGGGGTCTATGAGCAGTTCTTC. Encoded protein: CASSPAGVYEQFF.

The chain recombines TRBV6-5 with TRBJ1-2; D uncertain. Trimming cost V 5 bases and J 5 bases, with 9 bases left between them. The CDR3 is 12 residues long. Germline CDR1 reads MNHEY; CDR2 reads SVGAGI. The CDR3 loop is CASSPDPYGYTF. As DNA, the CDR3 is TGTGCCAGCAGTCCAGACCCTTATGGCTACACCTTC.

CDR3 protein: CASSLGGNEQYF. As DNA, the CDR3 is TGTGCCAGCAGTTTAGGTGGGAACGAGCAGTACTTC. The rearrangement links TRBV28 to TRBJ2-7; D gene unclear. Germline values: CDR1 MDHEN, CDR2 SYDVKM. V was pared by 2 bases and J by 5 bases, with 7 bases between. The CDR3 covers 12 residues.

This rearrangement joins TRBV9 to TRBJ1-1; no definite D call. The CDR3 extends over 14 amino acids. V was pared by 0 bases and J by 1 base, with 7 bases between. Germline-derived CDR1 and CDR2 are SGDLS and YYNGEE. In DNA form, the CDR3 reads TGTGCCAGCAGCGTAGTACCCGAGAACACTGAAGCTTTCTTT. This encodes CASSVVPENTEAFF.

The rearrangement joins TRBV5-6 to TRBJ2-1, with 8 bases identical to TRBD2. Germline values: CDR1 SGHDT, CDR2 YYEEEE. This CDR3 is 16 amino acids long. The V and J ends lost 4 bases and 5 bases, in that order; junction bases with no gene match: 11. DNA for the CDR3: TGTGCCAGCAGCGCATTAGGCGGGGGGATTGACAATGAGCAGTTCTTC. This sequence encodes CASSALGGGIDNEQFF.

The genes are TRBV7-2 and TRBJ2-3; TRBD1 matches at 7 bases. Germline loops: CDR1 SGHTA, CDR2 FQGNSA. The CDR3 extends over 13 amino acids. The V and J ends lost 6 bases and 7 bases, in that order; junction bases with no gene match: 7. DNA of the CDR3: TGTGCCAGCAGGGTAGAGGGGGCGAATACGCAGTATTTT. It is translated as CASRVEGANTQYF.

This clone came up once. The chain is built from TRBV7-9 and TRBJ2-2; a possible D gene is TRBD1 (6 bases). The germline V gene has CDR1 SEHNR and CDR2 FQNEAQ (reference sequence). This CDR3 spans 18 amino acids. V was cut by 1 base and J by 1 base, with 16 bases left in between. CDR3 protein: CASSLEGYRDVNTGELFF. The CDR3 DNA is TGTGCCAGCAGCTTAGAGGGTTACAGGGACGTGAACACCGGGGAGCTGTTTTTT. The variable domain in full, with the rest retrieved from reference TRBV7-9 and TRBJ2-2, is DTGVSQNPRHKITKRGQNVTFRCDPISEHNRLYWYRQTLGQGPEFLTYFQNEAQLEKSRLLSDRFSAERPKGSFSTLEIQRTEQGDSAMYLCASSLEGYRDVNTGELFFGEGSRLTVL.

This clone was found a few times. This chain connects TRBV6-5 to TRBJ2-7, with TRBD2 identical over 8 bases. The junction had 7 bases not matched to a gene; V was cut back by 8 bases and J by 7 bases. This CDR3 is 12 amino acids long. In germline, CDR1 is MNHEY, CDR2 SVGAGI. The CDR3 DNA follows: TGTGCCAGCTCCGTCTCGGGGGGGGAGCAGTACTTC. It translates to CASSVSGGEQYF.

CDR3 in DNA: TGCGCCAGCAGCCCGGGACAGACTAATGAAAAACTGTTTTTT. Its translation is CASSPGQTNEKLFF. The chain combines TRBV5-1 with TRBJ1-4; 7 bases map to TRBD1. V dropped 4 bases and J dropped 2; count of bases not matched to a gene: 2. CDR3 length: 14 residues. Germline assignment: CDR1 SGHRS and CDR2 YFSETQ.

CDR3 bases: TGTGCTCAGGGAGCCAGGGAGGCGGGGAACTATGGCTACACCTTC. Translation: CAQGAREAGNYGYTF. The chain joins TRBV5-4 to TRBJ1-2; TRBD1 is a possible D gene (5 bases). Germline assignment: CDR1 SGHNT and CDR2 YYREEE (reference sequence). This CDR3 comprises 15 residues.

The CDR3 coding sequence is TGTGCCACCAGGGCTGGTGGCTACACCTTC. Amino acid sequence: CATRAGGYTF. The chain carries TRBV6-6 and TRBJ1-2, with D possibly matching TRBD1 (5 bases). CDR1 and CDR2 (germline): MNHNY, SVGAGI (reference sequence). The CDR3 has 10 residues. V was clipped by 10 bases and J by 7 bases, with 10 bases between them.

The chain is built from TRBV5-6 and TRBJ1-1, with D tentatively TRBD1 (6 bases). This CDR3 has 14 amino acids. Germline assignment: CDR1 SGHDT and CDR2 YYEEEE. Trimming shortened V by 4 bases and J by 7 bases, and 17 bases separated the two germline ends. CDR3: CASSLKGGSVEAFF. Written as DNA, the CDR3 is TGTGCCAGCAGCCTCAAAGGGGGTTCTGTTGAAGCTTTCTTT. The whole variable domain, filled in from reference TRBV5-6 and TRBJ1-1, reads DAGVTQSPTHLIKTRGQQVTLRCSPKSGHDTVSWYQQALGQGPQFIFQYYEEEERQRGNFPDRFSGHQFPNYSSELNVNALLLGDSALYLCASSLKGGSVEAFFGQGTRLTVV.

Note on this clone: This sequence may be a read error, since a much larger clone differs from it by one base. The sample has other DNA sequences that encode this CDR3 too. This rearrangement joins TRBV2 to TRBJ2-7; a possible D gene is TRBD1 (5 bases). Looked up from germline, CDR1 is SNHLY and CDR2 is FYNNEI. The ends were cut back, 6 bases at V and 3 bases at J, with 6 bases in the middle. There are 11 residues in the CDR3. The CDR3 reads CASSQGYEQYF. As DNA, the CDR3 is TGTGCCAGCAGCCAGGGCTACGAGCAGTACTTC.

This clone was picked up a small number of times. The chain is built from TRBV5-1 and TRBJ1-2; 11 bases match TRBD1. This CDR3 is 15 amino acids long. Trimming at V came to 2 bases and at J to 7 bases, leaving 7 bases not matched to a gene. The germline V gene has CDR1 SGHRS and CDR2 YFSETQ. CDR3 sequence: CASSFSGQGASGYTF. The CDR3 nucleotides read TGCGCCAGCAGCTTTAGTGGACAGGGGGCGTCTGGCTACACCTTC.

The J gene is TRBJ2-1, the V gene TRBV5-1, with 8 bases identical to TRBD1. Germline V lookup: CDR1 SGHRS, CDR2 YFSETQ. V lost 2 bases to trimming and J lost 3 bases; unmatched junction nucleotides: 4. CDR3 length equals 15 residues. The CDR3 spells CASSLNTGGYNEQFF. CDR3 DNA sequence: TGCGCCAGCAGCTTAAACACAGGGGGCTACAATGAGCAGTTCTTC.

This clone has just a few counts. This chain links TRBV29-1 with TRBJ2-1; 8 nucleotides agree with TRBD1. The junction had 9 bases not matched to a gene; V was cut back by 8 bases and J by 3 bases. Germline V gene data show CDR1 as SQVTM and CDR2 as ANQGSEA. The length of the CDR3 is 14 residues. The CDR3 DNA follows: TGCAGCATCGAGCCGGGACAGGTCTACAATGAGCAGTTCTTC. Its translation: CSIEPGQVYNEQFF.

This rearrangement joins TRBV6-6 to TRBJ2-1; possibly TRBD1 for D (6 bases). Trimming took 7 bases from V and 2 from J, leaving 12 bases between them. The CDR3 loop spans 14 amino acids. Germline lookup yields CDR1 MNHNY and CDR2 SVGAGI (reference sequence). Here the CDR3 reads CASTPGQTYNEQFF. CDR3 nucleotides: TGTGCCAGCACCCCGGGACAAACCTACAATGAGCAGTTCTTC.